This TCR beta chain is from a study of T cell repertoires in cytomegalovirus infection. V lost 5 bases and J 7 bases, leaving 6 bases between the germline ends. Germline V CDR1 and CDR2: LNHDA, SQIVND (reference sequence). CDR3 size: 11 residues. A note on this clonotype: Its cognate antigen is unknown.

TCRdb passed the reads through MiXCR, listing each CDR3 protein once. Here the sample spans 680,000 or so distinct CDR3 sequences, around 32% being singletons. Sequencing used cultured PBMCs, obtained from culture after CMV antigen stimulation. The J gene is TRBJ2-1, the V gene TRBV19; D remains ambiguous. The TCR originated in a human donor in good health (CMV status not recorded). Some clones in this sample may be carry-over from other donors' samples. CDR3 protein: CASSVRNEQFF. The DNA of the CDR3 is TGTGCCAGTAGTGTGAGAAATGAGCAGTTCTTC. Complete variable domain (other parts from reference TRBV19 and TRBJ2-1): DGGITQSPKYLFRKEGQNVTLSCEQNLNHDAMYWYRQDPGQGLRLIYYSQIVNDFQKGDIAEGYSVSREKKESFPLTVTSAQKNPTAFYLCASSVRNEQFFGPGTRLTVL.